This T cell receptor (beta chain) was recorded in a study of shared clonotypes between healthy human individuals. Study in general: Sampling drew on donors who were a couple of women and a few men aged 18 to 49.

TCRdb's copy holds only in-frame clones and misses some; the assay was immunoSEQ multiplex PCR. The table has about 2.4 million clones, around nine tenths seen once. Study findings and constraints: Rarefaction indicated that sorted-subset sequencing remained incomplete although depth was large.

The CDR3 is made up of 16 amino acids. V trimming: 1 base; J trimming: 6 bases; junction bases outside the gene matches: 9. Looked up from germline, CDR1 is KGHSH and CDR2 is LQKENI. A remark on this clone: Its antigen is not identified.

The split of CD4+ cells yielded CD45RA+ naive and CD45RA-negative memory subsets. This sequence was found in a man between 18 and 29 years old in good health. This chain uses TRBV18 with TRBJ2-7; 10 bases fit TRBD1. Sequenced input: naive CD4+ T cells sorted from blood. Subset given: CD45RA+ positively selected. This CDR3 is CASSPLEAGQGSEQYF. DNA for the CDR3: TGTGCCAGCTCACCACTCGAAGCGGGACAGGGGTCCGAGCAGTACTTC.